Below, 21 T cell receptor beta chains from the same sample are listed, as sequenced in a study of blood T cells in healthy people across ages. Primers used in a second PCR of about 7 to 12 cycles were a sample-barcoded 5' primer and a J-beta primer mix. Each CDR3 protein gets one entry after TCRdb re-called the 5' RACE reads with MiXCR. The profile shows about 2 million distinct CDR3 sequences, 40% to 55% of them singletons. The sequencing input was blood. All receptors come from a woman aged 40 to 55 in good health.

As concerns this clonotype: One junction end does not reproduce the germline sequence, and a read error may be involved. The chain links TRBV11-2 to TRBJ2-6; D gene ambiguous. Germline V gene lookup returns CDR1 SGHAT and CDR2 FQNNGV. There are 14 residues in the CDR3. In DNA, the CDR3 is TGTGCCAGCAGCCTAGAACTAGGGGCCAACGTCCTGACTTTC. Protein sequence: CASSLELGANVLTF.

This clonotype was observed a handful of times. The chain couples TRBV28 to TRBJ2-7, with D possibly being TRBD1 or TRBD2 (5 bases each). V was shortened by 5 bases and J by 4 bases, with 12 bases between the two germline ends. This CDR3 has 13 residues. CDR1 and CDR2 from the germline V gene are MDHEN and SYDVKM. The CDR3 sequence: CASSGGEGYEQYF. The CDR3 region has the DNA TGTGCCAGCAGTGGGGGTGAAGGTTACGAGCAGTACTTC. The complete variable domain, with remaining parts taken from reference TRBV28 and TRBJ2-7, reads DVKVTQSSRYLVKRTGEKVFLECVQDMDHENMFWYRQDPGLGLRLIYFSYDVKMKEKGDIPEGYSVSREKKERFSLILESASTNQTSMYLCASSGGEGYEQYFGPGTRLTVT.

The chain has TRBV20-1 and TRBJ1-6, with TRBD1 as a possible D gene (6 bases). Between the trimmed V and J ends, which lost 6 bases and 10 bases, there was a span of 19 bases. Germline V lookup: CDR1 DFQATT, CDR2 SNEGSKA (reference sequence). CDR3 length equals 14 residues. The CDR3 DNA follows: TGCAGTGCGAACCAGGGGACGGGAGGCTCACCCCTCCACTTT. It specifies CSANQGTGGSPLHF.

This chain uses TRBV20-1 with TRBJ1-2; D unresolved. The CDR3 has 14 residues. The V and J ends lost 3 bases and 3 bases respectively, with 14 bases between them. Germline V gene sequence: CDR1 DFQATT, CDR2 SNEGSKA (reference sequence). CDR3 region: CSASLGQVDYGYTF. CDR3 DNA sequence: TGCAGTGCTAGCTTGGGCCAGGTAGACTATGGCTACACCTTC.

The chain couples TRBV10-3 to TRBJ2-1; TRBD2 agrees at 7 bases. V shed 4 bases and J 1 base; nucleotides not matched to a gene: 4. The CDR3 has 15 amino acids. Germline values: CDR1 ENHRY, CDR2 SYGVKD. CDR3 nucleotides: TGTGCCATCAGTGCCTCCGGGGGGTCCTACAATGAGCAGTTCTTC. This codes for CAISASGGSYNEQFF.

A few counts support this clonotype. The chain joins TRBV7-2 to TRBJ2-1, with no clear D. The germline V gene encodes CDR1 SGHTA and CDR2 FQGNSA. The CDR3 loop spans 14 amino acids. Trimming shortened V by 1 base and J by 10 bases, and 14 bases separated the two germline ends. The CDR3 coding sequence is TGTGCCAGCAGCTTAGAACTAACAAAGGCGGAGCAGTTCTTC. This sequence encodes CASSLELTKAEQFF.

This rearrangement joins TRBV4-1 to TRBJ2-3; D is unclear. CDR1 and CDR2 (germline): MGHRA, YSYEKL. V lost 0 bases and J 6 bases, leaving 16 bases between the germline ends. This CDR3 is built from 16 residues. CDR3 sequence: CASSQEAARRLDTQYF. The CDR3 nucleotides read TGCGCCAGCAGCCAAGAGGCGGCCCGACGGCTCGATACGCAGTATTTT.

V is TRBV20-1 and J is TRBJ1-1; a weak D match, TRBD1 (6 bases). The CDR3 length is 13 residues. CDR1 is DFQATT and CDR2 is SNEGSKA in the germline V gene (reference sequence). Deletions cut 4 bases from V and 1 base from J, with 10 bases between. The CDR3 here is CSAILQGNTEAFF. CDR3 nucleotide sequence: TGCAGTGCTATACTACAGGGGAACACTGAAGCTTTCTTT.

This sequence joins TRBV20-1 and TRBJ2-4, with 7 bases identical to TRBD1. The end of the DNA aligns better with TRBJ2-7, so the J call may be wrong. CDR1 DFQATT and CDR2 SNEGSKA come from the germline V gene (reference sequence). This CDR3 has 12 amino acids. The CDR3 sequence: CSADRQGIEQYF. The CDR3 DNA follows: TGCAGTGCTGATCGACAGGGAATCGAGCAGTACTTC.

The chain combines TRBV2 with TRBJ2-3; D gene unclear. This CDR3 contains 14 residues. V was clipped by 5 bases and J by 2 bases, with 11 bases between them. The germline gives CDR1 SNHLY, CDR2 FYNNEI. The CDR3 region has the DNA TGTGCCAGCAGTTATCAGCGTAACACAGATACGCAGTATTTT. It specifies CASSYQRNTDTQYF.

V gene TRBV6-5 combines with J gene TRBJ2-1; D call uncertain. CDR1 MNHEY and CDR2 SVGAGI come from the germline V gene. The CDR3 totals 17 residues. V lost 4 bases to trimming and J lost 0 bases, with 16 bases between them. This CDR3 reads CASSSFSGPHSYNEQFF. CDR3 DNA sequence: TGTGCCAGCAGTTCTTTCTCGGGTCCCCACTCCTACAATGAGCAGTTCTTC.

This CDR3 reads CASSDYGANTEAFF. DNA of the CDR3: TGTGCCAGCAGCGATTACGGGGCAAACACTGAAGCTTTCTTT. The J gene is TRBJ1-1, the V gene TRBV9; weak D call: TRBD1 (5 bases). Germline V gene lookup returns CDR1 SGDLS and CDR2 YYNGEE. The CDR3 loop spans 14 amino acids. Trimming left V 3 bases short and J 2 bases short, with 11 bases between.

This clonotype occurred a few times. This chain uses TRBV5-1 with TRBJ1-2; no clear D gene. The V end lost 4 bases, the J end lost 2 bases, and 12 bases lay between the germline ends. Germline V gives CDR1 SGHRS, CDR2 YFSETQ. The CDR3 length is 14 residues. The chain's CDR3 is CASSEDGGNYGYTF. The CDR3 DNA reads TGCGCCAGCAGCGAAGACGGCGGGAACTATGGCTACACCTTC.

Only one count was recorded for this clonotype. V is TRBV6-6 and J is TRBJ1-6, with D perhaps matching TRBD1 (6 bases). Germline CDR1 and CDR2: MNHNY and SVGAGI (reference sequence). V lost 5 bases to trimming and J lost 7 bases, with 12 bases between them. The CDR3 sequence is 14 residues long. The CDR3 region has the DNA TGTGCCAGCAGTGCGCAGGGGAGAAATTCACCCCTCCACTTT. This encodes CASSAQGRNSPLHF.

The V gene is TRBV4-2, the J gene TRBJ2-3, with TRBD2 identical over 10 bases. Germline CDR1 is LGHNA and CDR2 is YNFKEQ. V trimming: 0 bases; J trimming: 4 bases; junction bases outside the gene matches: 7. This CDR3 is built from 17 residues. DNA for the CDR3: TGTGCCAGCAGCCAAGATGTGGCTAGCGGGGGTGCAGATACGCAGTATTTT. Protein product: CASSQDVASGGADTQYF.

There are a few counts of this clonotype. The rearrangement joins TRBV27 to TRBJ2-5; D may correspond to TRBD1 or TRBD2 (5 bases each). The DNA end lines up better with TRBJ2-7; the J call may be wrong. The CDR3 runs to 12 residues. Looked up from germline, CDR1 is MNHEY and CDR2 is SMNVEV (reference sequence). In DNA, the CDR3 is TGTGCCAGGGAGAGGGGCTTCTACGAGCAGTACTTC. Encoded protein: CARERGFYEQYF.

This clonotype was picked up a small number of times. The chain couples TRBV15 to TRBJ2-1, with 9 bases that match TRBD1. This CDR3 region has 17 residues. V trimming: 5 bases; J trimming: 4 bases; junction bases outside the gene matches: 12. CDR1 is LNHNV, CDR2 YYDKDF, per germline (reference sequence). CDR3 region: CATSGGQGVPIYNEQFF. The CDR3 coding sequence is TGTGCCACCAGCGGGGGACAGGGAGTCCCAATATACAATGAGCAGTTCTTC.

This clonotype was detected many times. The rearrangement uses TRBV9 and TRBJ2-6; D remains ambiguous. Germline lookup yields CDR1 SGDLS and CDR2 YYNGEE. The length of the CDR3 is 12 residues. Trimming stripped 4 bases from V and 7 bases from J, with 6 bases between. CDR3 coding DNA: TGTGCCAGCAGCTTGCAAGCCAACGTCCTGACTTTC. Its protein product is CASSLQANVLTF. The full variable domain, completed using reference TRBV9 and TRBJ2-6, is DSGVTQTPKHLITATGQRVTLRCSPRSGDLSVYWYQQSLDQGLQFLIQYYNGEERAKGNILERFSAQQFPDLHSELNLSSLELGDSALYFCASSLQANVLTFGAGSRLTVL.

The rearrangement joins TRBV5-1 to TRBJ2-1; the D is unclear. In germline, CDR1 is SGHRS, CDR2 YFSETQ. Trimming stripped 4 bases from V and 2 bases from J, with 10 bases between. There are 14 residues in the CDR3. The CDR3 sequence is CASSPLTAYNEQFF. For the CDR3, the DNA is TGCGCCAGCAGCCCTTTAACCGCCTACAATGAGCAGTTCTTC.

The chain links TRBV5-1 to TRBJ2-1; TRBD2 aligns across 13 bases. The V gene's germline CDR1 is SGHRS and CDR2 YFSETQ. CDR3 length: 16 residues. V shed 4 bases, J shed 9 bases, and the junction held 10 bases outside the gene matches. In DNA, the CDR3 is TGCGCCAGCAGCGCAGGCACTAGCGGGGGGGCTCTTGAGCAGTTCTTC. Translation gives CASSAGTSGGALEQFF. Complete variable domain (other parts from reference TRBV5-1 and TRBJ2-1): KAGVTQTPRYLIKTRGQQVTLSCSPISGHRSVSWYQQTPGQGLQFLFEYFSETQRNKGNFPGRFSGRQFSNSRSEMNVSTLELGDSALYLCASSAGTSGGALEQFFGPGTRLTVL.

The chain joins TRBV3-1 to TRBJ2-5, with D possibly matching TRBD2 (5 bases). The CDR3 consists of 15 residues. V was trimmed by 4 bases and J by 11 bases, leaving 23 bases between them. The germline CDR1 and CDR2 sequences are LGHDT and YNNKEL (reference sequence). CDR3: CASSLGVALSYVQYF. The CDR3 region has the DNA TGTGCCAGCAGCCTCGGGGTCGCACTATCCTACGTGCAGTACTTC.